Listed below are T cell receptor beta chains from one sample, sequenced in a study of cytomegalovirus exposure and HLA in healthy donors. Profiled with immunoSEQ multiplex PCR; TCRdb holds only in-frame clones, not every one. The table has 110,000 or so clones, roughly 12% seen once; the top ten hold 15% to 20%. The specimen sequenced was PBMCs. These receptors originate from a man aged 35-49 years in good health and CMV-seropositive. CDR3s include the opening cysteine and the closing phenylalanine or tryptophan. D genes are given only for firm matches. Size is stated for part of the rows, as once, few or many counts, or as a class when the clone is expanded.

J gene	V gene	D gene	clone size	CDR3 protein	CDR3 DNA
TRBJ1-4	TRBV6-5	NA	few	CASSYSRGRNEKLFF	TGTGCCAGCAGTTACTCCAGGGGTCGAAATGAAAAACTGTTTTTT
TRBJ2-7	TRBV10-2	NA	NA	CASSEEGDVDEQYF	TGCGCCAGCAGTGAGGAGGGGGACGTCGACGAGCAGTACTTC
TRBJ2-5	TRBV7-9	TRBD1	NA	CASSLTGKETQYF	TGTGCCAGCAGCTTGACAGGGAAAGAGACCCAGTACTTC
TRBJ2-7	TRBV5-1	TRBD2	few	CASSWLASGRIEQYF	TGCGCCAGCAGTTGGTTGGCTAGCGGGAGAATCGAGCAGTACTTC
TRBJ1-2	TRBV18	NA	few	CASSPVEANYGYTF	TGTGCCAGCTCACCGGTAGAAGCTAACTATGGCTACACCTTC
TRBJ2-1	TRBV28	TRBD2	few	CASSLWTSGNHNEQFF	TGTGCCAGCAGTTTATGGACTAGCGGGAACCACAATGAGCAGTTCTTC
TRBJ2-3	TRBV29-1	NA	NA	CSVGGQGIDTQYF	TGCAGCGTTGGAGGTCAGGGGATAGATACGCAGTATTTT
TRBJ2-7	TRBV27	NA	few	CASSRGFSAYEQYF	TGTGCCAGCAGCCGAGGGTTCTCGGCCTACGAGCAGTACTTC
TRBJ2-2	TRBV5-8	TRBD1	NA	CASSPGQQNTGELFF	TGTGCCAGCAGCCCGGGACAGCAGAACACCGGGGAGCTGTTTTTT
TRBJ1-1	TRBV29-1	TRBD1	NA	CSLGQPHTEAFF	TGCAGCTTGGGACAGCCTCACACTGAAGCTTTCTTT
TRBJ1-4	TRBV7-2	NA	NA	CASSSPFEKLFF	TGTGCCAGCAGCTCTCCCTTTGAAAAACTGTTTTTT
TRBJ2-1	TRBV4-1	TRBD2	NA	CASSLRLAGYNEQFF	TGCGCCAGCAGCCTGCGACTAGCGGGATACAATGAGCAGTTCTTC
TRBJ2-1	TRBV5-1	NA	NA	CASSLNDYEQFF	TGCGCCAGCAGCTTAAACGACTATGAGCAGTTCTTC
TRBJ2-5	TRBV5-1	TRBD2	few	CASSLGLAGALGGETQYF	TGCGCCAGCAGCCTGGGACTAGCGGGAGCCCTTGGGGGAGAGACCCAGTACTTC
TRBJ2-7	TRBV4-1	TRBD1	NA	CASSPHSWTGREQYF	TGCGCCAGCAGCCCTCATTCCTGGACAGGGCGTGAGCAGTATTTC
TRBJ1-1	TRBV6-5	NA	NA	CASSYGADEAFF	TGTGCCAGCAGTTACGGGGCTGATGAAGCTTTCTTT
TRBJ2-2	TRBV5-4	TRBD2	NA	CASSLGLAGTGELFF	TGTGCCAGCAGCTTGGGTCTAGCGGGTACCGGGGAGCTGTTTTTT
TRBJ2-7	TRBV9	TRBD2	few	CASSPARVSGILYEQYF	TGTGCCAGCAGCCCGGCCAGGGTCAGCGGGATACTCTACGAGCAGTACTTC
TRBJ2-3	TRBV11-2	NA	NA	CASSLEPLADTQYF	TGTGCCAGCAGCTTAGAACCCCTAGCTGATACGCAGTATTTT
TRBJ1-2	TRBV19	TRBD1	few	CASTMDRPPQNYGYTF	TGTGCCAGTACCATGGACAGGCCGCCACAGAACTATGGCTACACCTTC
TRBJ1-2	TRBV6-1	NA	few	CASSPTGTNYGYTF	TGTGCCAGCAGCCCCACGGGTACTAACTATGGCTACACCTTC
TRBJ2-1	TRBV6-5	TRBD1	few	CASSYGTGFTEQFF	TGTGCCAGCAGTTACGGGACAGGGTTTACTGAGCAGTTCTTC
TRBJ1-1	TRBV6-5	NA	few	CASSYSEGTNTEAFF	TGTGCCAGCAGTTACTCGGAGGGAACGAACACTGAAGCTTTCTTT
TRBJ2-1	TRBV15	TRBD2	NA	CATSRVGSGRTPFYNEQFF	TGTGCCACCAGCAGAGTTGGTAGCGGGAGAACCCCCTTCTACAATGAGCAGTTCTTC
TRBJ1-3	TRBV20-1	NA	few	CSAADGNTIYF	TGCAGTGCTGCAGATGGAAACACCATATATTTT
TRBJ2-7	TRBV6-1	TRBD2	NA	CASSEGLAVYEQYF	TGTGCCAGCAGTGAAGGTCTAGCGGTCTACGAGCAGTACTTC
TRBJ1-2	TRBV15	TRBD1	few	CATSRGGTGDDYGYTF	TGTGCCACCAGCAGAGGGGGGACAGGGGACGACTATGGCTACACCTTC
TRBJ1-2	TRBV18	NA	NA	CASSPPGTGSYRYTF	TGTGCCAGCTCACCACCGGGAACAGGATCCTACCGCTACACCTTC
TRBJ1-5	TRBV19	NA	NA	CASADLSNQPQHF	TGTGCCAGCGCTGATCTAAGCAATCAGCCCCAGCATTTT
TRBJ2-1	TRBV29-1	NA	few	CSVGGQRRGGEQFF	TGCAGCGTTGGGGGCCAGCGGAGGGGAGGTGAGCAGTTCTTC
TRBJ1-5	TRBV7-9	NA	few	CASSLARTGMGNQPQHF	TGTGCCAGCAGCTTAGCCCGAACAGGAATGGGCAATCAGCCCCAGCATTTT
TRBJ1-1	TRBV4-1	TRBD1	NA	CASSQVTGTGGRRTEAFF	TGCGCCAGCAGCCAAGTAACCGGGACAGGGGGCCGGAGAACTGAAGCTTTCTTT
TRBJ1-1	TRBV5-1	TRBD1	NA	CASSLRQGLNTEAFF	TGCGCCAGCAGCTTGCGACAGGGACTGAACACTGAAGCTTTCTTT
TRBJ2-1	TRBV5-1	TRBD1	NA	CASSPGLIGTGRQNEQFF	TGCGCCAGCAGCCCGGGACTAATCGGGACAGGGCGTCAAAATGAGCAGTTCTTC
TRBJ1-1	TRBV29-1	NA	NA	CSVDVMGGDGTEAFF	TGCAGCGTTGACGTAATGGGGGGGGATGGCACTGAAGCTTTCTTT
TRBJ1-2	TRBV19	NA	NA	CASLVYGYTF	TGTGCCAGCCTAGTATATGGCTACACCTTC
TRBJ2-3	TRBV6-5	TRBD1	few	CASSYRQGFSTDTQYF	TGTGCCAGCAGTTACCGACAGGGTTTTAGTACAGATACGCAGTATTTT
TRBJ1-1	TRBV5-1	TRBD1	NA	CASSLGTGVEAFF	TGCGCCAGCAGCCTAGGGACAGGGGTTGAGGCTTTCTTT
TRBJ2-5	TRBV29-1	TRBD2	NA	CSVEGTLAGYQETQYF	TGCAGCGTTGAAGGGACTCTAGCGGGCTACCAAGAGACCCAGTACTTC
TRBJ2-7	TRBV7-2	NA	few	CASSLERNSYEQYF	TGTGCCAGCAGCTTAGAGAGGAACTCCTACGAGCAGTACTTC
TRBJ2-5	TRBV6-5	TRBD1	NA	CASSYGAGGQETQYF	TGTGCCAGCAGTTACGGGGCAGGGGGACAAGAGACCCAGTACTTC
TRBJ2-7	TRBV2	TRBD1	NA	CASRTGARDEQYF	TGTGCCAGCAGGACAGGGGCTAGGGACGAGCAGTACTTC
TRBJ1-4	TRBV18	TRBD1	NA	CASSAGGADEKLFF	TGTGCCAGCTCAGCAGGGGGCGCCGATGAAAAACTGTTTTTT
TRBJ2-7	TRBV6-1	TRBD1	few	CASTWTGSSYEQYF	TGTGCCAGCACATGGACAGGGAGCTCCTACGAGCAGTACTTC
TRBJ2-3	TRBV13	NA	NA	CASSLERDTQYF	TGTGCCAGCAGCTTAGAGCGGGATACGCAGTATTTT
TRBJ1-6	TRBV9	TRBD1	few	CASSVDGQGMNSPLHF	TGTGCCAGCAGCGTGGATGGACAGGGTATGAATTCACCCCTCCACTTT
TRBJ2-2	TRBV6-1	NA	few	CASRADSNTGELFF	TGTGCCAGCAGGGCTGATTCGAACACCGGGGAGCTGTTTTTC
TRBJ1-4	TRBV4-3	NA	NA	CASSQDFTQGSQKLFF	TGCGCCAGCAGCCAAGATTTTACACAGGGTTCGCAGAAACTGTTTTTT
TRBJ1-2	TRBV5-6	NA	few	CASSSEKIGQRNYGYTF	TGTGCCAGCAGCTCTGAAAAGATAGGACAGAGAAACTATGGCTACACCTTC
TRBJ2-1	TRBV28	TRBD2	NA	CASTIGGTSDNEQFF	TGTGCCAGCACCATAGGCGGGACTAGCGACAATGAGCAGTTCTTC
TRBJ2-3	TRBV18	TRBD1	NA	CASSPRGQGSTDTQYF	TGTGCCAGCTCACCAAGGGGACAGGGGAGCACAGATACGCAGTATTTT
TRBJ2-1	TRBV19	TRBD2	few	CASSITVGGENEQFF	TGTGCCAGTAGTATAACGGTGGGAGGGGAAAATGAGCAGTTCTTC
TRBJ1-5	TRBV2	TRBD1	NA	CASTGGRNQPQHF	TGTGCCAGTACAGGGGGGCGCAATCAGCCCCAGCATTTT